What follows are 10 T cell receptor beta chains derived from one specimen sequenced in a study of shared clonotypes between healthy human individuals (dated by TCRdb to about 2020). The library was obtained by the immunoSEQ multiplex PCR assay. TCRdb obtained this table from immuneACCESS and retained in-frame rearrangements with V and J assigned. These tables miss some clones; where compared with another copy, unresolved V genes account for less than half of the shortfall, and the remainder is unexplained. Here the sample has some 630,000 clones; 96% occur a single time. More than 0.085% of the sample is taken by the ten largest. CD8 naive samples were CD45RO-negative cells positively selected for CCR7, giving a CD45RA+CCR7+ population that excluded TemRA cells. The sequenced material came from naive CD8+ T cells sorted from blood. This sample's cell subset or site label indicates: CD45RA+CCR7+. All receptors come from a woman aged 25-40 years in good health.

The chain employs TRBV10-2 and TRBJ2-7; TRBD2 aligns across 11 bases. This CDR3 is 13 amino acids long. After removal of 8 bases from V and 5 bases from J, the junction contained 5 bases not matched to a gene. CDR1 is WSHSY, CDR2 SAAADI, per germline. CDR3 protein: CASLPLAGDEQYF. CDR3 nucleotide sequence: TGCGCCAGCCTCCCACTAGCGGGAGACGAGCAGTACTTC.

The genes are TRBV7-9 and TRBJ2-7; no clear D gene. The V gene lost 10 bases and the J gene lost 1 base, with 14 bases spanning the gap. Per the germline V gene, CDR1 is SEHNR and CDR2 is FQNEAQ (reference sequence). The CDR3 contains 13 residues. In nucleotides, the CDR3 is TGTGCCATACCCCGATCAGGTTCCTACGAGCAGTACTTC. Translating it yields CAIPRSGSYEQYF.

As DNA, the CDR3 is TGTGCCAGCAGCGTCGGGACTAGCGGGAGGCCGGATTACGAGCAGTACTTC. Translation: CASSVGTSGRPDYEQYF. The V call is TRBV9, the J call TRBJ2-7, with 15 positions matching TRBD2. Looked up from germline, CDR1 is SGDLS and CDR2 is YYNGEE. The CDR3 sequence is 17 residues long. Unmatched junction bases numbered 7, after V lost 2 bases and J lost 4 bases. Looking up the rest from reference TRBV9 and TRBJ2-7 gives the full variable domain: DSGVTQTPKHLITATGQRVTLRCSPRSGDLSVYWYQQSLDQGLQFLIQYYNGEERAKGNILERFSAQQFPDLHSELNLSSLELGDSALYFCASSVGTSGRPDYEQYFGPGTRLTVT.

The chain recombines TRBV5-6 with TRBJ2-1, with 9 bases matching TRBD2. Trimming took 0 bases from V and 9 from J; bases not matched to a gene: 10. The CDR3 contains 16 residues. Germline loops: CDR1 SGHDT, CDR2 YYEEEE. The chain's CDR3 is CASSLASAGGYGEQFF. CDR3 sequence (DNA): TGTGCCAGCAGCTTGGCCAGCGCGGGAGGGTACGGTGAGCAGTTCTTC.

The V call is TRBV4-1, the J call TRBJ1-1, with TRBD1 matching 7 bases. Unmatched junction bases numbered 6, after V lost 11 bases and J lost 0 bases. This CDR3 is 13 amino acids long. Looked up from germline, CDR1 is MGHRA and CDR2 is YSYEKL. The CDR3 spells CAGSRGLNTEAFF. DNA of the CDR3: TGCGCCGGGTCCAGGGGGTTGAACACTGAAGCTTTCTTT.

This chain connects TRBV28 to TRBJ2-7, with D perhaps TRBD1 (6 bases). CDR3 length: 15 residues. Germline CDR1 is MDHEN and CDR2 is SYDVKM. The V and J ends lost 5 bases and 0 bases respectively, with 14 bases between them. CDR3 region: CASSTGTILSYEQYF. The DNA of the CDR3 is TGTGCCAGCAGTACCGGGACAATTCTCTCCTACGAGCAGTACTTC. Full variable domain (rest looked up from reference TRBV28 and TRBJ2-7): DVKVTQSSRYLVKRTGEKVFLECVQDMDHENMFWYRQDPGLGLRLIYFSYDVKMKEKGDIPEGYSVSREKKERFSLILESASTNQTSMYLCASSTGTILSYEQYFGPGTRLTVT.

This clone showed up just once. J is TRBJ1-2 and V is TRBV7-8; no reliable D call. From germline, CDR1 is SGHVS and CDR2 FQNEAQ. This CDR3 contains 15 residues. With 0 bases removed from V and 3 bases from J, the gap between germline ends came to 11 bases. The CDR3 DNA reads TGTGCCAGCAGCTTAGCGACGGGGTTAGACTATGGCTACACCTTC. This sequence encodes CASSLATGLDYGYTF.

On this clone itself: Other DNA sequences in this specimen translate into the identical CDR3. CDR3 amino acids: CASSLAPGGTDTQYF. The CDR3 nucleotides read TGTGCCAGCAGCTTAGCCCCGGGGGGCACAGATACGCAGTATTTT. The V call is TRBV7-9, the J call TRBJ2-3, with a weak D call TRBD2 (6 bases). Germline lookup yields CDR1 SEHNR and CDR2 FQNEAQ (reference sequence). The CDR3 spans 15 residues. Trimming took 0 bases from V and 1 from J, leaving 8 bases between them.

The rearrangement uses TRBV27 and TRBJ2-7; no clear D gene. The CDR3 spans 14 residues. CDR1 is MNHEY, CDR2 SMNVEV, per germline (reference sequence). With 3 bases removed from V and 0 bases from J, the gap between germline ends came to 9 bases. CDR3 bases: TGTGCCAGCAGTTTGCAGGAGAGCTCCTACGAGCAGTACTTC. This gives the protein CASSLQESSYEQYF.

In regard to this clone: This specimen includes other DNA sequences encoding the same CDR3. The chain joins TRBV2 to TRBJ1-1; D gene ambiguous. The V gene lost 5 bases and the J gene lost 2 bases, with 12 bases spanning the gap. This CDR3 contains 14 residues. Germline V gives CDR1 SNHLY, CDR2 FYNNEI. CDR3 sequence (DNA): TGTGCCAGCAGTTTAGGGCAGCTAAACACTGAAGCTTTCTTT. Translating it yields CASSLGQLNTEAFF. The variable domain in full, with the rest retrieved from reference TRBV2 and TRBJ1-1, is EPEVTQTPSHQVTQMGQEVILRCVPISNHLYFYWYRQILGQKVEFLVSFYNNEISEKSEIFDDQFSVERPDGSNFTLKIRSTKLEDSAMYFCASSLGQLNTEAFFGQGTRLTVV.